The 9 T cell receptor beta chains reported below all come from one sample, sequenced in a study of preoperative IRX-2 immunotherapy in early breast cancer (dated by TCRdb to about 2019). The treatment or condition label corresponds to: preoperative locoregional IRX-2 cytokine immunotherapy. The method behind the library was the immunoSEQ multiplex PCR assay. The table comes from immuneACCESS by way of TCRdb, which keeps in-frame sequences with V and J called. Part of the clones is missing from these tables; in studies checked, under half for an unresolved V gene and the rest for unknown reasons. The sample contains approximately 26,000 clones, around 75% of them found a single time. Less than 8% of the sample goes to the ten largest clones. The sequences come from lymph node tissue, collected after IRX-2 immunotherapy. The receptors shown here come from a human donor with breast cancer.

V gene TRBV7-6 combines with J gene TRBJ2-1; TRBD1 agrees at 9 bases. The J segment lost 1 base and the V segment lost 5 bases, leaving 9 bases of the junction unmatched. CDR1 and CDR2 (germline): SGHVS, FNYEAQ. The CDR3 has 17 amino acids. The CDR3 DNA reads TGTGCCAGCAGCCACGATAGGGGGACAGGGTCCTACAATGAGCAGTTCTTC. It codes for CASSHDRGTGSYNEQFF.

The rearrangement links TRBV28 to TRBJ1-2; tentatively, D is TRBD1 (6 bases). Trimming pared 6 bases from V and 2 bases from J, leaving 16 bases between. The germline V gene has CDR1 MDHEN and CDR2 SYDVKM. This CDR3 region has 15 residues. The chain's CDR3 is CASRSQGTKNYGYTF. CDR3 nucleotides: TGTGCCAGCAGATCGCAGGGGACGAAGAACTATGGCTACACCTTC.

This clone was detected only once. The chain links TRBV28 to TRBJ2-7; TRBD2 matches at 8 bases. The CDR3 runs 14 residues. V shed 5 bases, J shed 3 bases, and the junction held 6 bases outside the gene matches. Germline lookup yields CDR1 MDHEN and CDR2 SYDVKM. CDR3 loop: CASSTPGLVYEQYF. The CDR3 nucleotides are TGTGCCAGCAGTACTCCGGGACTAGTCTACGAGCAGTACTTC.

CDR3 protein: CASSQGIPGLASPRAKNIQYF. The CDR3 DNA reads as TGTGCCAGCAGCCAAGGAATACCGGGACTAGCGAGTCCGAGAGCCAAAAACATTCAGTACTTC. The J gene is TRBJ2-4, the V gene TRBV14; TRBD2 agrees at 10 bases. V was clipped by 1 base and J by 0 bases; unmatched bases: 15. This CDR3 comprises 21 residues. The germline gives CDR1 SGHDN, CDR2 FVKESK. Based on the CDR3 plus reference TRBV14 and TRBJ2-4, the full variable domain is EAGVTQFPSHSVIEKGQTVTLRCDPISGHDNLYWYRRVMGKEIKFLLHFVKESKQDESGMPNNRFLAERTGGTYSTLKVQPAELEDSGVYFCASSQGIPGLASPRAKNIQYFGAGTRLSVL.

The chain recombines TRBV7-5 with TRBJ1-1; TRBD1, the table's D call, was not compared with the DNA. TRBV7-5 constitutes a pseudogene. This CDR3 has 14 residues. The CDR3 DNA follows: TGTGCCAGCAGCCCCAGGGTTGGGAACACTGAAGCTTTCTTT. Translating gives CASSPRVGNTEAFF.

This chain links TRBV5-1 with TRBJ2-6; D is undetermined. Trimming stripped 4 bases from V and 4 bases from J, with 12 bases between. The germline V gene has CDR1 SGHRS and CDR2 YFSETQ. CDR3 length: 15 amino acids. CDR3 coding DNA: TGCGCCAGCAGCCCCGGACCCGGCGGGGCCAACGTCCTGACTTTC. Its translation: CASSPGPGGANVLTF.

This clone was detected a few times. The chain couples TRBV28 to TRBJ1-2; 9 bases agree with TRBD1. Germline V gene lookup returns CDR1 MDHEN and CDR2 SYDVKM. The trim removed 5 bases at V and 5 bases at J, leaving 9 bases unmatched. The CDR3 has 15 residues. The DNA for the CDR3 is TGTGCCAGCAGTACGGGACAGGGTACAGGGTATGGCTACACCTTC. Its translation is CASSTGQGTGYGYTF.

This chain joins TRBV19 and TRBJ1-3; D ambiguous. Trimming took off 4 bases at V and 10 bases at J, with 17 bases between the two ends. The CDR3 is 14 amino acids. Germline V CDR1 and CDR2: LNHDA, SQIVND (reference sequence). CDR3 amino acids: CASSSEADSVTIYF. The DNA for the CDR3 is TGTGCCAGTAGTAGCGAGGCCGATTCCGTAACCATATATTTT.

This clone was seen a few times. V and J are TRBV29-1 and TRBJ2-1; 9 nucleotides agree with TRBD1. Germline V CDR1 and CDR2: SQVTM, ANQGSEA. V was pared by 8 bases and J by 3 bases, with 2 bases of the junction left unmatched. The CDR3 totals 12 residues. The CDR3 loop is CSKTGGYNEQFF. The DNA for the CDR3 is TGCAGCAAGACAGGGGGCTACAATGAGCAGTTCTTC.